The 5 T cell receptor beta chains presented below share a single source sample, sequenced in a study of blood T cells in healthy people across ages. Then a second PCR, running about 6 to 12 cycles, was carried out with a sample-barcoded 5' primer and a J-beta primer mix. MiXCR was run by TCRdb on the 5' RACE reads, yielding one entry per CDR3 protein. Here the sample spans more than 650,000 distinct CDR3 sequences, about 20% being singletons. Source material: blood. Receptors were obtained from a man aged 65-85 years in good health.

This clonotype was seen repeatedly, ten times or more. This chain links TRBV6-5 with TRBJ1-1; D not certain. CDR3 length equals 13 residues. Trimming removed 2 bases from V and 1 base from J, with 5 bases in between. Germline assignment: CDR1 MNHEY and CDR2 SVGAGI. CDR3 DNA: TGTGCCAGCAGTTACGCCCGGAACACTGAAGCTTTCTTT. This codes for CASSYARNTEAFF.

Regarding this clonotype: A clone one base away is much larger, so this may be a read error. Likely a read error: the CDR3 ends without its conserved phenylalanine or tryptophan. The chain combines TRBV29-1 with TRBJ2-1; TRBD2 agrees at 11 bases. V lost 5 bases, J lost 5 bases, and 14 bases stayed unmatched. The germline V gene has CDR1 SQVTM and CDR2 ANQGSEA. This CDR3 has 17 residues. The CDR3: CSVIPWSGTSGNNEQFL. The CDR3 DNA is TGCAGCGTTATCCCGTGGTCAGGGACTAGCGGAAACAATGAGCAGTTCCTC.

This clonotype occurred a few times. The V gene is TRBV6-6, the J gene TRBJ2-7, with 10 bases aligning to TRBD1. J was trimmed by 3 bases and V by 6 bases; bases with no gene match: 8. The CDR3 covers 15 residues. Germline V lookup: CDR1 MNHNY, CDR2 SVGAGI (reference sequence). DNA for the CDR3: TGTGCCAGCAGCTATAAGCGGGACAGGGGCTACGAGCAGTACTTC. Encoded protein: CASSYKRDRGYEQYF.

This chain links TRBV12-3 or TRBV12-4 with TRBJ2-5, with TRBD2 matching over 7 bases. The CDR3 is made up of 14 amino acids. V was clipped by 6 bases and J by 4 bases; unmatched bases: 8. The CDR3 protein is CASRVAGAGETQYF. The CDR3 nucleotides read TGTGCCAGCAGGGTAGCGGGTGCGGGAGAGACCCAGTACTTC.

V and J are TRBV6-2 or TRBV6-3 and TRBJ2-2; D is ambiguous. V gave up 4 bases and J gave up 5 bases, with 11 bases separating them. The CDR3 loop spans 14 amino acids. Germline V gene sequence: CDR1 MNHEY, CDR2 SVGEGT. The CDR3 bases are TGTGCCAGCAGTTTAACTTATTCTACCGGGGAGCTGTTTTTT. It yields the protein CASSLTYSTGELFF.